This note documents a single TCR beta chain sequence. Its matching antigen is unknown. The sample belongs to a study of T cells in Graves' hyperthyroidism and ophthalmopathy. The ends were cut back, 3 bases at V and 4 bases at J, with 10 bases in the middle. The CDR3 runs 14 residues. Overall study results and limits: Among thyroid clonotypes expanded above 0.001, most also appeared in blood.

TCR beta CDR3 sequences were amplified from RNA transcripts. Primed by the HTBI set, a first-round RT-PCR was run on the TCR CDR3. In TCRdb, the multiplex PCR reads were re-called with MiXCR into one record per CDR3 protein. The sample includes approximately 330,000 distinct CDR3 sequences, approximately 22% seen only once; the top ten take 50%. The rearrangement links TRBV12-3 or TRBV12-4 to TRBJ2-1; weak D call: TRBD1 (6 bases). This clonotype was sampled from a woman in her 50s with Graves' hyperthyroidism. The sample was blood. CDR3 residues: CASSFGQFYNEQFF. The CDR3 nucleotides are TGTGCCAGCAGTTTCGGACAGTTTTACAATGAGCAGTTCTTC.